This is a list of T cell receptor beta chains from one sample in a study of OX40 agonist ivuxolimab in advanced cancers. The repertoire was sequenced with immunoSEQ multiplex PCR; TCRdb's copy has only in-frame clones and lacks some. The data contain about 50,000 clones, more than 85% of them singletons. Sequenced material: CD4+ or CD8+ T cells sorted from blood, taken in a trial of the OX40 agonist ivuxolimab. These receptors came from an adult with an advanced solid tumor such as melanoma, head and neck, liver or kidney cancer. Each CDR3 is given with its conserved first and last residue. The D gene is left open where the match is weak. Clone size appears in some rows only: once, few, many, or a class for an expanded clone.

DNA: TGCGCCAGCAGCCAAGATTTAAGCTCCTACAATGAGCAGTTCTTC
CDR3: CASSQDLSSYNEQFF
J: TRBJ2-1
V: TRBV4-3
size: .
D: .

DNA: TGTGCCAGCTTGACGGTGAACACTGAAGCTTTCTTT
CDR3: CASLTVNTEAFF
J: TRBJ1-1
V: TRBV6-5
size: .
D: .

DNA: TGCGCCAGCAGCTGGGACTTGGCGGGAGGGGGAGAGACCCAGTACTTC
CDR3: CASSWDLAGGGETQYF
J: TRBJ2-5
V: TRBV5-1
size: .
D: TRBD2

DNA: TGTGCCAGCAGTTTGGGACAGCCCTACGAGCAGTACTTC
CDR3: CASSLGQPYEQYF
J: TRBJ2-7
V: TRBV28
size: .
D: TRBD1

DNA: TGTGCCAGCAGCGTAAAATTCGGACTAGCGGGAACCACAGATACGCAGTATTTT
CDR3: CASSVKFGLAGTTDTQYF
J: TRBJ2-3
V: TRBV9
size: once
D: TRBD2

DNA: TGTGCCAGCAGCAACCCCAGGGATGTCAAATACGAGCAGTACTTC
CDR3: CASSNPRDVKYEQYF
J: TRBJ2-7
V: TRBV7-9
size: .
D: .

DNA: TGTGCCAGCAGTCTATTTTCCTCCGGGGCTGAAGCTTTCTTT
CDR3: CASSLFSSGAEAFF
J: TRBJ1-1
V: TRBV2
size: .
D: .

DNA: TGTGCCAGCAGCGCCGGACAGGGGATTAGTGAGCAGTTCTTC
CDR3: CASSAGQGISEQFF
J: TRBJ2-1
V: TRBV9
size: .
D: TRBD1

DNA: TGTGCCAGCAGCTTAGTGGGGGGAAGCGCAGATACGCAGTATTTT
CDR3: CASSLVGGSADTQYF
J: TRBJ2-3
V: TRBV7-2
size: .
D: .

DNA: TGTGCCAGCAGCGTCGGCCTCAATGAGCAGTTCTTC
CDR3: CASSVGLNEQFF
J: TRBJ2-1
V: TRBV11-3
size: .
D: .

DNA: TGTGCCAGCAGCTTAGAACACGGGGGTCAGCCCCAGCATTTT
CDR3: CASSLEHGGQPQHF
J: TRBJ1-5
V: TRBV7-2
size: .
D: .

DNA: TGTGCCAGCAGCGCAACCTGGACTGAAGCTTTCTTT
CDR3: CASSATWTEAFF
J: TRBJ1-1
V: TRBV5-4
size: .
D: .

DNA: TGTGCCATCAGTGAATCCGGGGAGCTGTTTTTT
CDR3: CAISESGELFF
J: TRBJ2-2
V: TRBV10-3
size: .
D: .

DNA: TGTGCCAGCAGCTTAAAGACGGCCTACGAGCAGTACTTC
CDR3: CASSLKTAYEQYF
J: TRBJ2-7
V: TRBV13
size: .
D: .

DNA: TGTGCCAGCAGGGTCACCCATGAAGCTTTCTTT
CDR3: CASRVTHEAFF
J: TRBJ1-1
V: TRBV28
size: .
D: .

DNA: TGCGCCAGCAGCTTGTTTCCTAGCGGTAACACCGGGGAGCTGTTTTTT
CDR3: CASSLFPSGNTGELFF
J: TRBJ2-2
V: TRBV5-1
size: .
D: TRBD2

DNA: TGTGCCAGCAGCTTAACTAGCGGGAGGACCCGGAACACCGGGGAGCTGTTTTTT
CDR3: CASSLTSGRTRNTGELFF
J: TRBJ2-2
V: TRBV7-9
size: .
D: TRBD2

DNA: TGTGCCAGCAGCTTAGGCCAGTGGAACACTGAAGCTTTCTTT
CDR3: CASSLGQWNTEAFF
J: TRBJ1-1
V: TRBV13
size: .
D: .

DNA: TGTGCCAGTAGTGTATCGACTGAAACAGAGCAGTACTTC
CDR3: CASSVSTETEQYF
J: TRBJ2-7
V: TRBV19
size: .
D: .

DNA: TGTGCCATCAGTGAGTCAGGGGCCGGGGAGCTGTTTTTT
CDR3: CAISESGAGELFF
J: TRBJ2-2
V: TRBV10-3
size: .
D: .

DNA: TGTGCCAGCAGCCCGCTAGCGGGAGGGGGCCGCAATGAGCAGTTCTTC
CDR3: CASSPLAGGGRNEQFF
J: TRBJ2-1
V: TRBV7-8
size: .
D: TRBD2

DNA: TGTGCCAGCAGTTTAGTCGGACTAGCGGGGGCTGAGCAGTTCTTC
CDR3: CASSLVGLAGAEQFF
J: TRBJ2-1
V: TRBV27
size: .
D: TRBD2

DNA: TGTGCCAGCAGTTACTCGCCAGCGGGAGGGCACGGGGAGCTGTTTTTT
CDR3: CASSYSPAGGHGELFF
J: TRBJ2-2
V: TRBV6-5
size: .
D: TRBD2

DNA: TGCGCCAGCAGCCAAGCTGGAGGTCGTAGCACTGAAGCTTTCTTT
CDR3: CASSQAGGRSTEAFF
J: TRBJ1-1
V: TRBV4-1
size: .
D: .

DNA: TGTGCCAGCCGAACACTCGCTAACTATGGCTACACCTTC
CDR3: CASRTLANYGYTF
J: TRBJ1-2
V: TRBV6-5
size: .
D: .

DNA: TGTGCCAGTAGTCCCGGGACTAGCGGCTACGAGCAGTACTTC
CDR3: CASSPGTSGYEQYF
J: TRBJ2-7
V: TRBV19
size: .
D: TRBD2

DNA: TGTGCCAGCAGCGCAACAGGGGGAACATACGAGCAGTACTTC
CDR3: CASSATGGTYEQYF
J: TRBJ2-7
V: TRBV9
size: once
D: TRBD1

DNA: TGTGCCAGCAGCTCGGGACGCTATGGCTACACCTTC
CDR3: CASSSGRYGYTF
J: TRBJ1-2
V: TRBV13
size: .
D: .

DNA: TGTGCCAGCAGTTTTCGGACTAGCGGGATTAGCACAGATACGCAGTATTTT
CDR3: CASSFRTSGISTDTQYF
J: TRBJ2-3
V: TRBV28
size: .
D: TRBD2

DNA: TGTGCCAGTAGTATAGCGGGGGCTGGGGCCAACGTCCTGACTTTC
CDR3: CASSIAGAGANVLTF
J: TRBJ2-6
V: TRBV19
size: .
D: .

DNA: TGTGCCAGCAGCTTAACCCTAGCGGCCTCCTACAATGAGCAGTTCTTC
CDR3: CASSLTLAASYNEQFF
J: TRBJ2-1
V: TRBV7-3
size: .
D: TRBD2

DNA: TGCAGCGTTACATCACGTGGCTACACCTTC
CDR3: CSVTSRGYTF
J: TRBJ1-2
V: TRBV29-1
size: .
D: .

DNA: TGCAGCGTTGTAGGGACAGAGTCCTACGAGCAGTACTTC
CDR3: CSVVGTESYEQYF
J: TRBJ2-7
V: TRBV29-1
size: .
D: TRBD1